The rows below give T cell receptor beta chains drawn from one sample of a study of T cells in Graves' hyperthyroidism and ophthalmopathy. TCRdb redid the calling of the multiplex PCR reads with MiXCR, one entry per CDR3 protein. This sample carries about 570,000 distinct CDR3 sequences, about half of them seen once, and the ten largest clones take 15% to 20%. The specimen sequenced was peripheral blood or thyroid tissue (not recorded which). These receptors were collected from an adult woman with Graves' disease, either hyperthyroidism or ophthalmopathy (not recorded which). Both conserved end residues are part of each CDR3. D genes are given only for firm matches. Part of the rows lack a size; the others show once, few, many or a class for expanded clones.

CDR3 DNA: TGTGCCAGCATCAAGTCCGGGCCTATTCCGCCTGGCTACACCTTC
CDR3 protein: CASIKSGPIPPGYTF
J gene: TRBJ1-2
V gene: TRBV7-9
CDR3 length: 15
clone size: -
D gene: -

CDR3 DNA: TGTGCCAGCAGCCGACGGAGGGCCAGCACAGATACGCAGTATTTT
CDR3 protein: CASSRRRASTDTQYF
J gene: TRBJ2-3
V gene: TRBV7-2
CDR3 length: 15
clone size: few
D gene: -

CDR3 DNA: TGTGCCACCAGCAGAGACCGTGGTTCCGGGGAGCTGTTTTTT
CDR3 protein: CATSRDRGSGELFF
J gene: TRBJ2-2
V gene: TRBV15
CDR3 length: 14
clone size: -
D gene: -

CDR3 DNA: TGTGCCAGCAGTGAATTGGAATGGAACTCTGGAAACACCATATATTTT
CDR3 protein: CASSELEWNSGNTIYF
J gene: TRBJ1-3
V gene: TRBV25-1
CDR3 length: 16
clone size: -
D gene: -

CDR3 DNA: TGTGCCAGCAGCTTAGAGGGGTCACAGACCCAGTACTTC
CDR3 protein: CASSLEGSQTQYF
J gene: TRBJ2-5
V gene: TRBV7-9
CDR3 length: 13
clone size: many
D gene: -

CDR3 DNA: TGTGCCAGCAGCTTGGGAGGTTGGGGTTCCCAAGAGACCCAGTACTTC
CDR3 protein: CASSLGGWGSQETQYF
J gene: TRBJ2-5
V gene: TRBV5-4
CDR3 length: 16
clone size: many
D gene: -

CDR3 DNA: TGTGCCAGCAGCTCAGCGCTAGCGGGAGTTTTCGGGGCCAACGTCCTGACTTTC
CDR3 protein: CASSSALAGVFGANVLTF
J gene: TRBJ2-6
V gene: TRBV5-6
CDR3 length: 18
clone size: -
D gene: TRBD2

CDR3 DNA: TGTGCCAGTCGGGGGAGGGACACTGAAGCTTTCTTT
CDR3 protein: CASRGRDTEAFF
J gene: TRBJ1-1
V gene: TRBV7-9
CDR3 length: 12
clone size: many
D gene: -

CDR3 DNA: TGTGCCAGCAGCTTAGTGGCCGGGGCCGGGGAGCTGTTTTTT
CDR3 protein: CASSLVAGAGELFF
J gene: TRBJ2-2
V gene: TRBV11-2
CDR3 length: 14
clone size: few
D gene: -

CDR3 DNA: TGCAGTGCTAGTGATGGACAGGCCTACGAGCAGTACTTC
CDR3 protein: CSASDGQAYEQYF
J gene: TRBJ2-7
V gene: TRBV20-1
CDR3 length: 13
clone size: -
D gene: TRBD1

CDR3 DNA: TGTGCCACCCAGAGGCAGATGAATTCACCCCTCCACTTT
CDR3 protein: CATQRQMNSPLHF
J gene: TRBJ1-6
V gene: TRBV12-3/TRBV12-4
CDR3 length: 13
clone size: many
D gene: -

CDR3 DNA: TGTGCCACCAGCAGAGGACAGGGTCCAGGAAACGAGCAGTACTTC
CDR3 protein: CATSRGQGPGNEQYF
J gene: TRBJ2-7
V gene: TRBV15
CDR3 length: 15
clone size: many
D gene: TRBD1

CDR3 DNA: TGTGCCAGCGGCCGGGGCACCGGGGAGCCCCAGCATTTT
CDR3 protein: CASGRGTGEPQHF
J gene: TRBJ1-5
V gene: TRBV9
CDR3 length: 13
clone size: -
D gene: -

CDR3 DNA: TGTGCCAGCAGTTTTAACGGTCACCTGGCTTTCTTT
CDR3 protein: CASSFNGHLAFF
J gene: TRBJ1-1
V gene: TRBV7-2
CDR3 length: 12
clone size: many
D gene: -

CDR3 DNA: TGTGCCAGCAGCCGGACACGGTCGAGGCTCCTTAATTCACCCCTCCACTTT
CDR3 protein: CASSRTRSRLLNSPLHF
J gene: TRBJ1-6
V gene: TRBV6-5
CDR3 length: 17
clone size: many
D gene: -

CDR3 DNA: TGTGCCAGTAGCCCCTCGACAGGGTCAGCTTTCTTT
CDR3 protein: CASSPSTGSAFF
J gene: TRBJ1-1
V gene: TRBV19
CDR3 length: 12
clone size: -
D gene: TRBD1

CDR3 DNA: TGCAGCGTTGGGGGACAGGGACCTAATGAAAAACTGTTTTTT
CDR3 protein: CSVGGQGPNEKLFF
J gene: TRBJ1-4
V gene: TRBV29-1
CDR3 length: 14
clone size: -
D gene: TRBD1

CDR3 DNA: TGTGCCACCAGTGATTCTTCGGTCCGGGAGACCCAGTACTTC
CDR3 protein: CATSDSSVRETQYF
J gene: TRBJ2-5
V gene: TRBV24-1
CDR3 length: 14
clone size: -
D gene: -

CDR3 DNA: TGTGCCTGGAGCCCGGGACGGGGGGATGGCTACACCTTC
CDR3 protein: CAWSPGRGDGYTF
J gene: TRBJ1-2
V gene: TRBV30
CDR3 length: 13
clone size: many
D gene: -

CDR3 DNA: TGTGCCAGCAACCTTTCTCCCGGGAATGGCTACACCTTC
CDR3 protein: CASNLSPGNGYTF
J gene: TRBJ1-2
V gene: TRBV5-6
CDR3 length: 13
clone size: many
D gene: -

CDR3 DNA: TGTGCCAGCAGTCCGTGGACGATGGGCAATCAGCCCCAGCATTTT
CDR3 protein: CASSPWTMGNQPQHF
J gene: TRBJ1-5
V gene: TRBV28
CDR3 length: 15
clone size: many
D gene: -

CDR3 DNA: TGTGCCAGCAGTTATCGACTTTGGGGAGACGACACCGGGGAGCTGTTTTTT
CDR3 protein: CASSYRLWGDDTGELFF
J gene: TRBJ2-2
V gene: TRBV6-5
CDR3 length: 17
clone size: -
D gene: -